This TCR beta chain was recorded in a study of blood T cells in healthy people across ages. This clonotype was counted a few times. A second PCR, run for about 7 to 11 cycles, used a sample-barcoded 5' primer plus a J-beta primer mix. One entry per CDR3 protein results from TCRdb running MiXCR on the 5' RACE reads. This sample carries about 560,000 distinct CDR3 sequences, roughly a quarter of them seen once, and the ten largest clones take about 3.3%. The CDR3 spans 14 residues. Germline V gives CDR1 KGHDR, CDR2 SFDVKD. J lost 5 bases, V lost 6 bases, and 5 bases had no gene match. These data also formed part of another study, on T cells of mothers and their children. That work contributes: Input to cDNA synthesis comprised all extracted RNA, at a ratio of around 1.5 ug per 15 ul.

This TCR was sampled from a boy aged 2 to 9 in good health. J is TRBJ2-1 and V is TRBV24-1, with 8 positions matching TRBD1. The specimen sequenced was blood. DNA of the CDR3: TGTGCCACCAGTTCCTGGGACAGGCACAATGAGCAGTTCTTC. It specifies CATSSWDRHNEQFF.